The rows below give T cell receptor beta chains drawn from one sample of a study of beta chain features in type 1 diabetes. Here immunoSEQ multiplex PCR was the method, and the copy in TCRdb shows in-frame clones only, minus some. Counted here are some 150,000 clones, 6.9% occurring once; the ten biggest clones make up around 1.5%. The specimen sequenced was central memory CD4+ T cells from blood. The receptors derive from a woman in her thirties in good health. Each CDR3 is given with its conserved first and last residue. The D gene is left open where the match is weak. Where a row states a size, it is once, few, many or the class of an expanded clone; other rows omit it.

TRBD1 | - | TRBJ1-2 | TRBV30 | TGTGCCTGGAGGAATATTAGGACAGGGCGTCCCTATGGCTACACCTTC | CAWRNIRTGRPYGYTF
TRBD1 | many | TRBJ2-1 | TRBV28 | TGTGCCAGCAGTTCAGGGGGATTCAGCAATGAGCAGTTCTTC | CASSSGGFSNEQFF
- | few | TRBJ2-7 | TRBV29-1 | TGCAGCGCAGGAACAGGGTACGGGGGGGAGCAGTACTTC | CSAGTGYGGEQYF
- | - | TRBJ2-5 | TRBV4-2 | TGTGCCAGCAGCTTGGGAACAGGGACCCGTAGCCAAGAGACCCAGTACTTC | CASSLGTGTRSQETQYF
TRBD2 | - | TRBJ2-1 | TRBV7-2 | TGTGCCAGCAGCCGACGGACTAGCGGGGGCCCTAACAATGAGCAGTTCTTC | CASSRRTSGGPNNEQFF
- | few | TRBJ1-5 | TRBV28 | TGTGCCAGCAACTCAGGACATTTTCGGAGTCAGCCCCAGCATTTT | CASNSGHFRSQPQHF
TRBD1 | few | TRBJ1-1 | TRBV6-1 | TGTGCCAGCGGACAGGGTATTAGGGGAGAAGCTTTCTTT | CASGQGIRGEAFF
TRBD1 | few | TRBJ1-2 | TRBV7-9 | TGTGCCAGCAGCAAAGGACAGGGCGAGGGCGGCTACACCTTC | CASSKGQGEGGYTF
- | few | TRBJ1-1 | TRBV25-1 | TGTGCCAGCAGTGACCCCTCTCGGGGATCCACTGAAGCTTTCTTT | CASSDPSRGSTEAFF
- | few | TRBJ2-3 | TRBV28 | TGTGCCAGCAGTACAACGGGACTTTCCACAGATACGCAGTATTTT | CASSTTGLSTDTQYF
- | few | TRBJ2-5 | TRBV7-2 | TGTGCCAGCATGTCTTCGGGTGGGGAGACCCAGTACTTC | CASMSSGGETQYF
- | few | TRBJ1-2 | TRBV28 | TGTGCCAGCAGTCTCGGGACAAACTATGGCTACACCTTC | CASSLGTNYGYTF
TRBD2 | many | TRBJ2-1 | TRBV19 | TGTGCCAGTAAAGGACTAGCGGGAGGGGGATCCTACAATGAGCAGTTCTTC | CASKGLAGGGSYNEQFF
TRBD1 | - | TRBJ1-2 | TRBV15 | TGTGCCACCAGCAGAGATCGCGCAGGGGGCGTCTATGGCTACACCTTC | CATSRDRAGGVYGYTF
- | - | TRBJ1-2 | TRBV28 | TGTGCCAGCAGTTTACCCTCGAGGGGGGGCCTTGGCTACACCTTC | CASSLPSRGGLGYTF
TRBD1 | - | TRBJ2-3 | TRBV2 | TGTGCCAGCAGTGCCGGGACAGGGGGCCACACAGATACGCAGTATTTT | CASSAGTGGHTDTQYF
TRBD1 | - | TRBJ2-1 | TRBV7-2 | TGTGCCAGCAGCCCCCAGGGACAGGGGGCGCGGAATGAGCAGTTCTTC | CASSPQGQGARNEQFF
TRBD2 | - | TRBJ2-7 | TRBV28 | TGTGCCAGCCTGGACGGGACTAGCGGGGGCGTCGAGCAGTACTTC | CASLDGTSGGVEQYF
TRBD1 | - | TRBJ2-5 | TRBV4-2 | TGTGCCAGCAGCCAAGATGGGACAGGGCTCGGGGAGACCCAGTACTTC | CASSQDGTGLGETQYF
TRBD1 | - | TRBJ2-2 | TRBV19 | TGTGCCAGTAGTATGACAGGGGGCACCGGGGAGCTGTTTTTT | CASSMTGGTGELFF
- | many | TRBJ2-6 | TRBV7-9 | TGTGCCAGCAGCACATCTGGGGCCAACGTCCTGACTTTC | CASSTSGANVLTF
TRBD1 | many | TRBJ2-7 | TRBV19 | TGTGCCAGTAGTGGACAGGGGGCGGCTCGGGAGCAGTACTTC | CASSGQGAAREQYF
TRBD1 | many | TRBJ1-5 | TRBV7-2 | TGTGCCAGCAGCTTAGTGGCCAGGGGGCGGCTGGGGAATCAGCCCCAGCATTTT | CASSLVARGRLGNQPQHF
TRBD2 | - | TRBJ2-7 | TRBV27 | TGTGCCAGCAGTTTATCACAGACTAGCGGGAGCTACGAGCAGTACTTC | CASSLSQTSGSYEQYF
- | - | TRBJ2-7 | TRBV7-9 | TGTGCCAGCAGCCTAATTGGCGGCGAGCAGTACTTC | CASSLIGGEQYF
TRBD2 | few | TRBJ2-1 | TRBV7-2 | TGTGCCAGCAGCTCTCCTAGCGGGAGGGCTGGGGGGAATGAGCAGTTCTTC | CASSSPSGRAGGNEQFF
TRBD2 | - | TRBJ2-5 | TRBV5-4 | TGCGCCAGCAGCCAAGATCGAGCGGGAGGTGTAGAGACCCAGTACTTC | CASSQDRAGGVETQYF
- | few | TRBJ1-5 | TRBV6-1 | TGTGCCAGCACTCTCGGTGCAGGGCCCTTGCAGCCCCAGCATTTT | CASTLGAGPLQPQHF
- | - | TRBJ2-5 | TRBV19 | TGTGCCAGTAGTATGGTCAGGGGCGAGACCCAGTACTTC | CASSMVRGETQYF
- | - | TRBJ2-1 | TRBV7-8 | TGTGCCAGCGGTCGGGGGACCGCGACAACTATGGGTGAGCAGTTCTTC | CASGRGTATTMGEQFF
- | few | TRBJ1-2 | TRBV28 | TGTGCCAGCACTGAGTACTCAAGCTATGGCTACACCTTC | CASTEYSSYGYTF
TRBD1 | few | TRBJ2-7 | TRBV7-2 | TGTGCCAGCAGCCCCGTTGGACAGGGGGGGACCTACGAGCAGTACTTC | CASSPVGQGGTYEQYF
TRBD1 | - | TRBJ2-1 | TRBV4-3 | TGCGCCAGCAGCCGGGACAGGCGCTACAATGAGCAGTTCTTC | CASSRDRRYNEQFF
- | few | TRBJ2-1 | TRBV4-1 | TGTGCCAGCAGCCAAGATGGCGGCTCCTACAATGAGCAGTTCTTC | CASSQDGGSYNEQFF
TRBD2 | - | TRBJ2-1 | TRBV15 | TGTGCCACCAGCAGGTTAAAACTAGCGGGAGGGACGAGCGGGCAGGTTCGGTTCTTC | CATSRLKLAGGTSGQVRFF
TRBD1 | - | TRBJ1-2 | TRBV30 | TGTGCCTGCCCAGGAGGGGGCGAGGGCTACACCTTC | CACPGGGEGYTF
TRBD2 | few | TRBJ2-3 | TRBV5-4 | TGTGCCAGCAGCTCTTCGGTCGGGAGGGGAAGGGATACGCAGTATTTT | CASSSSVGRGRDTQYF
- | few | TRBJ2-5 | TRBV6-6 | TGTGCCAGCAGCGAGTCTAGTCGGGAGACCCAGTACTTC | CASSESSRETQYF
- | few | TRBJ1-1 | TRBV30 | TGTGCCTGGAGCGGAGGAGAACGGGCTTTCTTT | CAWSGGERAFF
- | - | TRBJ1-1 | TRBV6-5 | TGTGCCAGCAGTTCGACGGGAATGAACACTGAAGCTTTCTTT | CASSSTGMNTEAFF
TRBD2 | many | TRBJ2-5 | TRBV15 | TGTGCCACCAGCAGAGCCACTAGCGAAGAGACCCAGTACTTC | CATSRATSEETQYF
TRBD2 | few | TRBJ2-3 | TRBV5-1 | TGCGCCAGCAGCGTCTTATTAGCGGGTACCACAGATACGCAGTATTTT | CASSVLLAGTTDTQYF
TRBD1 | - | TRBJ2-7 | TRBV7-3 | TGTGCCAGCAGCCCGGACAGGGGTCCCTACGAGCAGTACTTC | CASSPDRGPYEQYF
- | many | TRBJ2-3 | TRBV4-2 | TGTGCCAGCCAGAGGGTGGGGACAGATACGCAGTATTTT | CASQRVGTDTQYF
TRBD1 | few | TRBJ2-1 | TRBV7-3 | TGTGCCAGCAGCTTTCTTGGGGGACAGGGGATAAATGAGCAGTTCTTC | CASSFLGGQGINEQFF
- | - | TRBJ2-1 | TRBV11-2 | TGTGCCAGCAGCTTAGGAGGGTCCTACAATGAGCAGTTCTTC | CASSLGGSYNEQFF
TRBD1 | few | TRBJ2-3 | TRBV7-2 | TGTGCCAGCAGGGGACAGACTATGACTAGCACAGATACGCAGTATTTT | CASRGQTMTSTDTQYF
TRBD2 | - | TRBJ2-3 | TRBV29-1 | TGCAGCGTTGTCCTAGCGGGACGCCCAGATACGCAGTATTTT | CSVVLAGRPDTQYF
- | many | TRBJ1-5 | TRBV30 | TGTGCCTGGAGTGTACAGGGCGGATGGCAGCCCCAGCATTTT | CAWSVQGGWQPQHF